The source of this TCR beta chain is a study of T cell repertoires in cytomegalovirus infection (dated by TCRdb to between 2018 and 2021). About the full investigation: Donor HLA type was relevant to the analysis, as public TCR beta signatures indicated carriage of CMV infection together with the matching HLA type. The study at large found these results: The ex vivo response was dominated by HLA-C-restricted CMV-specific TCR beta clonotypes, which also provided the single most frequent clonotype in two of eight donors. In both this cohort and an independent roughly 400-donor cohort, the cumulative frequency of public TCR beta family members distinguished carriers of CMV infection plus the relevant HLA type.

V is clipped by 4 bases and J by 6 bases, and the sequence between their germline boundaries is 10 bases long. For CDR1 and CDR2, the germline V gene (reference sequence) lists MNHEY and SMNVEV. The CDR3 starts with the cysteine, ends with the phenylalanine, and has 12 residues. Of the read, only the CDR3 DNA is kept; its 36 bases are in frame from base 1. There are a few counts of this clonotype. Its antigen has not been determined. No base quality values were provided; no much bigger clone lies one nucleotide off. The sample was run on an Illumina HiSeq 1500. In TCRdb, the public reads were trimmed at Q25 with fastp and aligned with MiXCR, with productive beta chains retained. Each CDR3 protein gets just one entry, which takes the most common genes and DNA from the rows behind it. The sample records more than 350,000 distinct CDR3 sequences, approximately 30% of which are singletons. The ten largest clones capture roughly an eighth of the sample.

The receptor was derived from a human donor in good health (CMV status not recorded). Some clones in this sample may be carry-over from other donors' samples. This chain is built from TRBV27 and TRBJ2-7, with no D gene named confidently. The sample consisted of PBMCs. The DNA sequence is as follows: TGTGCCAGCAGTTCCATGGGATCCGAGCAGTACTTC. Translated, this gives CASSSMGSEQYF.